The clone carrying this T cell receptor beta chain was observed a few times. What it binds is not known. Germline and junction disagree at one end, which may indicate a read error. Via MiXCR, TCRdb re-called the reads, giving one row per CDR3 protein. The sample has nearly 650,000 distinct CDR3 sequences, 20% to 30% seen once. The source of the sample is a study of T cell repertoires in cytomegalovirus infection. Across the study: Based on public TCR beta signatures, there were indications of CMV infection and of a matching HLA type.

The CDR3 is made up of 13 amino acids. Germline CDR1 and CDR2: SGHVS and FNYEAQ. Study-wide results and caveats: HLA-C-restricted CMV-specific TCR beta clonotypes prevailed in the ex vivo response.

The TCR was taken from a human donor in good health (CMV status not recorded). Some clones in this sample may be carry-over from other donors' samples. Sequences were obtained from CD8+ T cells from PBMCs. The chain is built from TRBV7-6 and TRBJ2-1, with D unresolved. CDR3 nucleotides: TGTGCTAGCAGCTTATCCCCTCAAAATGAGCAGTTCTTC. Protein product: CASSLSPQNEQFF. Based on the CDR3 plus reference TRBV7-6 and TRBJ2-1, the full variable domain is GAGVSQSPRYKVTKRGQDVALRCDPISGHVSLYWYRQALGQGPEFLTYFNYEAQQDKSGLPNDRFSAERPEGSISTLTIQRTEQRDSAMYRCASSLSPQNEQFFGPGTRLTVL.